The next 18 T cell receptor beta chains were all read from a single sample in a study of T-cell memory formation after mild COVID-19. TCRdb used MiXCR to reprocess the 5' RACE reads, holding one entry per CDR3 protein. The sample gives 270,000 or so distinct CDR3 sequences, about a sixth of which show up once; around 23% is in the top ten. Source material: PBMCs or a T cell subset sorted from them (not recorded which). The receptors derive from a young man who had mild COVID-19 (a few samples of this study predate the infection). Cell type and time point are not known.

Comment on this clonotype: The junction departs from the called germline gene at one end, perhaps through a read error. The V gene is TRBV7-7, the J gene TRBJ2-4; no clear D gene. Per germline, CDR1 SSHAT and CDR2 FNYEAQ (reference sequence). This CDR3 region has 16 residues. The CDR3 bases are TGTGCTAGCAGCTTAGTCCTAGAATTAGCCAAAAACATTCAGTACTTC. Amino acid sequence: CASSLVLELAKNIQYF.

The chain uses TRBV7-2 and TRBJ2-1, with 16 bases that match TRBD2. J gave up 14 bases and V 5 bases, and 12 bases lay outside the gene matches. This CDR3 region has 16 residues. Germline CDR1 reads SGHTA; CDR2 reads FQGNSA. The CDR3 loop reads CASSPVGTSGGATEFF. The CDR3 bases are TGTGCCAGCAGCCCCGTGGGGACTAGCGGGGGGGCCACGGAGTTCTTC.

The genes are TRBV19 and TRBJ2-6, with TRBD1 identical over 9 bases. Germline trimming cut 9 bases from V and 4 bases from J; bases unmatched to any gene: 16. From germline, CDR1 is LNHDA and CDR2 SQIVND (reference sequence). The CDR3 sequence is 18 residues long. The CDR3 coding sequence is TGTGCCAGCAACCCCTCGGGACAGGGAATTTCCGGGGCCAACGTCCTGACTTTC. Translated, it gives CASNPSGQGISGANVLTF.

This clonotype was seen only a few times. The CDR3 DNA follows: TGCGCCAGCAGCCTCCGGGACATCGCTAATGAAAAACTGTTTTTT. It yields the protein CASSLRDIANEKLFF. V gene TRBV4-1 combines with J gene TRBJ1-4; D is perhaps TRBD1 (6 bases). The V end was cut by 4 bases, the J end by 3 bases, with 12 bases between. CDR3 length equals 15 residues. The germline CDR1 and CDR2 sequences are MGHRA and YSYEKL.

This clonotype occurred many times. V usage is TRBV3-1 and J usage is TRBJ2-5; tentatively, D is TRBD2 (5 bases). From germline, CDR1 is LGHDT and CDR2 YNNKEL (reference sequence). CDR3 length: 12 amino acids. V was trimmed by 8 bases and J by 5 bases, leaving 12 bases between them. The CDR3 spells CASGYWRETQYF. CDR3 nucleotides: TGTGCCAGCGGCTACTGGAGGGAGACCCAGTACTTC.

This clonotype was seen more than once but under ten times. CDR3 sequence: CASSLEPGVYNEQFF. The DNA for the CDR3 is TGTGCCAGCAGCTTAGAACCGGGGGTCTACAATGAGCAGTTCTTC. The V call is TRBV7-2, the J call TRBJ2-1, with D possibly matching TRBD2 (6 bases). The CDR3 covers 15 residues. The germline CDR1 and CDR2 sequences are SGHTA and FQGNSA. V dropped 1 base and J dropped 3 bases, with 10 bases sitting between them.

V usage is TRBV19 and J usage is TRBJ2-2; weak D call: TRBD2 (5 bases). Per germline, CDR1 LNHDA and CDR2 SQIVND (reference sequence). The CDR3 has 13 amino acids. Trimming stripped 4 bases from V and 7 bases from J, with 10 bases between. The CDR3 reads CASSTEGIGELFF. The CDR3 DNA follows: TGTGCCAGTAGTACTGAGGGAATCGGGGAGCTGTTTTTT. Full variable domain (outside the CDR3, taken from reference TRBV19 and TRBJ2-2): DGGITQSPKYLFRKEGQNVTLSCEQNLNHDAMYWYRQDPGQGLRLIYYSQIVNDFQKGDIAEGYSVSREKKESFPLTVTSAQKNPTAFYLCASSTEGIGELFFGEGSRLTVL.

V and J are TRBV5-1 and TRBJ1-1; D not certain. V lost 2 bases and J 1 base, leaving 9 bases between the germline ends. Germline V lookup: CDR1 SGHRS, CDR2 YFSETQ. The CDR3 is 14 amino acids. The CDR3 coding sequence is TGCGCCAGCAGCTTTAGGAATCCGAACACTGAAGCTTTCTTT. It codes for CASSFRNPNTEAFF.

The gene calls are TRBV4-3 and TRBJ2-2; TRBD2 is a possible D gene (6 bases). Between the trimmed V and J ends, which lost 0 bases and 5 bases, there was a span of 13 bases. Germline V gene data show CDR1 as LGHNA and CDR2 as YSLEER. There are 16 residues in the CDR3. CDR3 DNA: TGCGCCAGCAGCCAAGACCCCGGGCGGGGTACCGGGGAGCTGTTTTTT. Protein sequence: CASSQDPGRGTGELFF.

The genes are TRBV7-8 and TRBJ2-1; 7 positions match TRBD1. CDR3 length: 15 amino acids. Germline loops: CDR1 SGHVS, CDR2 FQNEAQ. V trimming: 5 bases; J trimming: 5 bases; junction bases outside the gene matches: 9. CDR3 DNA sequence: TGTGCCAGCAGCACCTCCCGACAGGGACACAATGAGCAGTTCTTC. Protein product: CASSTSRQGHNEQFF.

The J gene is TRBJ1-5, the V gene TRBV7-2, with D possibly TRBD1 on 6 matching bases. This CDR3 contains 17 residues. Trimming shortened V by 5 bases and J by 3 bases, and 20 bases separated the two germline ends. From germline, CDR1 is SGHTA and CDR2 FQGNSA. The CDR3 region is CASSLRGAGDTNQPQHF. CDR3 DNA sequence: TGTGCCAGCAGCCTCCGCGGGGCAGGGGACACCAATCAGCCCCAGCATTTT. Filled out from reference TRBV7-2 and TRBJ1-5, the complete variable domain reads GAGVSQSPSNKVTEKGKDVELRCDPISGHTALYWYRQSLGQGLEFLIYFQGNSAPDKSGLPSDRFSAERTGGSVSTLTIQRTQQEDSAVYLCASSLRGAGDTNQPQHFGDGTRLSIL.

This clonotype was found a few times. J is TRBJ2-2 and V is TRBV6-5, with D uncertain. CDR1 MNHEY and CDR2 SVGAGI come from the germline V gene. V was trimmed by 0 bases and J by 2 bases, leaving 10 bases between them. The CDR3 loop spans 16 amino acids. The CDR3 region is CASSYSPGSNTGELFF. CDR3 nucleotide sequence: TGTGCCAGCAGTTACTCCCCCGGGTCCAACACCGGGGAGCTGTTTTTT.

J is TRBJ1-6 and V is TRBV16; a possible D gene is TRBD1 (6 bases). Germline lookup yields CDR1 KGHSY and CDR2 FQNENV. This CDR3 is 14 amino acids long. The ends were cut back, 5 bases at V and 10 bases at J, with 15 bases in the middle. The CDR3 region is CASSTLGGDSPLHF. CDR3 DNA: TGTGCCAGCAGCACCCTCGGGGGCGACTCACCCCTCCACTTT.

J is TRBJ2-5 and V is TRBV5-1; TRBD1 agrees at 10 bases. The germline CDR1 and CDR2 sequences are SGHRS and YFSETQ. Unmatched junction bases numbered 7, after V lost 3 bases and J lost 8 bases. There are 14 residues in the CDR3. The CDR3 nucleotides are TGCGCCAGCAGCTCTGGGACAGGGGTCGACACCCAGTACTTC. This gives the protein CASSSGTGVDTQYF.

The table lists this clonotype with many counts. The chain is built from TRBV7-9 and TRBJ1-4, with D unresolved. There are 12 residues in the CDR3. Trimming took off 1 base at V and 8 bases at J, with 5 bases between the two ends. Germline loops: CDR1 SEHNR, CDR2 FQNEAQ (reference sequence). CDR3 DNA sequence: TGTGCCAGCAGCTTAGTAGGGGAAAAACTGTTTTTT. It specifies CASSLVGEKLFF. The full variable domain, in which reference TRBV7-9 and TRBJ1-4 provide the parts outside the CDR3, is DTGVSQNPRHKITKRGQNVTFRCDPISEHNRLYWYRQTLGQGPEFLTYFQNEAQLEKSRLLSDRFSAERPKGSFSTLEIQRTEQGDSAMYLCASSLVGEKLFFGSGTQLSVL.

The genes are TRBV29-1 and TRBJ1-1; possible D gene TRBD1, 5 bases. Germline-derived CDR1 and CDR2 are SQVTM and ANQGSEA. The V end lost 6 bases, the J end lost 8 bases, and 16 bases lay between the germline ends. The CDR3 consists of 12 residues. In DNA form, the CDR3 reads TGCAGCGTCGATCGGGGAAGGGACGAAGCTTTCTTT. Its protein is CSVDRGRDEAFF.

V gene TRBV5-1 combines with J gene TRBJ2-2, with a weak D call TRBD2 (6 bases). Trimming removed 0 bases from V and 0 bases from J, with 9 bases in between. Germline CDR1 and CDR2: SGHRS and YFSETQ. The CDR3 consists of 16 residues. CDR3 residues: CASSLVGGSNTGELFF. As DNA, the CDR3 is TGCGCCAGCAGCTTGGTGGGAGGTTCGAACACCGGGGAGCTGTTTTTT. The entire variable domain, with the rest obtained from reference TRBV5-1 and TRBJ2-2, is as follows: KAGVTQTPRYLIKTRGQQVTLSCSPISGHRSVSWYQQTPGQGLQFLFEYFSETQRNKGNFPGRFSGRQFSNSRSEMNVSTLELGDSALYLCASSLVGGSNTGELFFGEGSRLTVL.

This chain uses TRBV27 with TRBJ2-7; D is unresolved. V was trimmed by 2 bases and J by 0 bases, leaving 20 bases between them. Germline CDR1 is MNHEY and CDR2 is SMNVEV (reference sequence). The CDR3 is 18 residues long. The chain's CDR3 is CASSLRARHPDYSYEQYF. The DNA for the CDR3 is TGTGCCAGCAGTTTACGAGCACGTCATCCAGATTACTCCTACGAGCAGTACTTC.